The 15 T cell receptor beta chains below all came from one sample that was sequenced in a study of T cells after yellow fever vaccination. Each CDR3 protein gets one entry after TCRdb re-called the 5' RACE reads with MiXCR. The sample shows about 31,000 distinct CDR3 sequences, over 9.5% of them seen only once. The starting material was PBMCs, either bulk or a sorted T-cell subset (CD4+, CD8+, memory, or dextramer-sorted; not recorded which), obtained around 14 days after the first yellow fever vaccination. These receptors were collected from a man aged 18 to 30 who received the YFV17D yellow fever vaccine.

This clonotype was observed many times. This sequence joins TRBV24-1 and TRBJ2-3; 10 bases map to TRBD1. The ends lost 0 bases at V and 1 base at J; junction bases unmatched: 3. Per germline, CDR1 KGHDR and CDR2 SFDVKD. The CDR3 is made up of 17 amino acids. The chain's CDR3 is CATSDLRGTGGTDTQYF. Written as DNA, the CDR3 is TGTGCCACCAGTGATTTGCGGGGGACAGGGGGCACAGATACGCAGTATTTT.

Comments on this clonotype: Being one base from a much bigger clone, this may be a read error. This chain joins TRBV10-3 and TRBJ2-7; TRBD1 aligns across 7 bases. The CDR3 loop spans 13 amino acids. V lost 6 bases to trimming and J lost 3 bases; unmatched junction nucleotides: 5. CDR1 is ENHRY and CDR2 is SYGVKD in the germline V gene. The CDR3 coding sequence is TGTGCCATCAGGATCGGACAGGTCTACGAGCAGTACTTC. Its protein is CAIRIGQVYEQYF.

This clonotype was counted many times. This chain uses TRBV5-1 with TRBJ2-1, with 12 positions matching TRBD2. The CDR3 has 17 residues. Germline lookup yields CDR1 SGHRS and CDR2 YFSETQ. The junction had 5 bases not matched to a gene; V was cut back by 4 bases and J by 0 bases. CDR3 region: CASSLLAGGSSYNEQFF. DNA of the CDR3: TGCGCCAGCAGCCTTCTAGCGGGGGGGAGCTCCTACAATGAGCAGTTCTTC.

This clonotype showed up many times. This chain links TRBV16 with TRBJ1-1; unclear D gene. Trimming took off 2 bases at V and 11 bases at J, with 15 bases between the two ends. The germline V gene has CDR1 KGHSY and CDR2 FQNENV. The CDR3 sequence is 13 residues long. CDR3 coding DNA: TGTGCCAGCAGCCAAGCTTCGGGGTTAGGGGCTTTCTTT. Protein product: CASSQASGLGAFF.

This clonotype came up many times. CDR3 bases: TGTGCCACCAGTGATCCCGGCAGGGCTGACTATGGCTACACCTTC. Translation gives CATSDPGRADYGYTF. The chain employs TRBV24-1 and TRBJ1-2; D is perhaps TRBD1 (5 bases). The CDR3 consists of 15 residues. The germline CDR1 and CDR2 sequences are KGHDR and SFDVKD. Deletions cut 3 bases from V and 3 bases from J, with 13 bases between.

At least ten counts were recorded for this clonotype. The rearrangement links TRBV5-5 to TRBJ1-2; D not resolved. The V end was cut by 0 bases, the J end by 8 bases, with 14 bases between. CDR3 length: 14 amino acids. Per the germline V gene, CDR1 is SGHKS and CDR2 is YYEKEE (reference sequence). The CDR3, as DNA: TGTGCCAGCAGCTTGGAACAGACGTACGGAGGCTACACCTTC. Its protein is CASSLEQTYGGYTF. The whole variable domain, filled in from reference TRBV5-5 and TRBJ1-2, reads DAGVTQSPTHLIKTRGQQVTLRCSPISGHKSVSWYQQVLGQGPQFIFQYYEKEERGRGNFPDRFSARQFPNYSSELNVNALLLGDSALYLCASSLEQTYGGYTFGSGTRLTVV.

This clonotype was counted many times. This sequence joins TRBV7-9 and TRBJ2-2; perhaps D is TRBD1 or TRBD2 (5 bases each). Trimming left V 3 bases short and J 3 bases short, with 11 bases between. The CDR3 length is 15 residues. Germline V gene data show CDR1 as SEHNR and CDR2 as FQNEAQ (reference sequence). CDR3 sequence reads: CASSFRGSDTGELFF. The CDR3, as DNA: TGTGCCAGCAGCTTTCGGGGCTCGGACACCGGGGAGCTGTTTTTT.

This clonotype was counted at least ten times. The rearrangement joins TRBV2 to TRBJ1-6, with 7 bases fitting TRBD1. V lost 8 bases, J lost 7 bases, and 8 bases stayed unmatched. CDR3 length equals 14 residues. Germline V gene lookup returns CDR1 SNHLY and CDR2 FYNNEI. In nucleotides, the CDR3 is TGTGCCAGCGGGGGACAGTCTGAAAATTCACCCCTCCACTTT. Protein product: CASGGQSENSPLHF.

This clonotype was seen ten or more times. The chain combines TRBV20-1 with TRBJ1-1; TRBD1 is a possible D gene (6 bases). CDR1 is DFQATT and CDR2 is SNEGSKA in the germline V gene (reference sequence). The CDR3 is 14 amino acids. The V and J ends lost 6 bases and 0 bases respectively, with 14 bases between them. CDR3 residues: CSATTGLMNTEAFF. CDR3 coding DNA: TGCAGTGCAACGACAGGCCTTATGAACACTGAAGCTTTCTTT.

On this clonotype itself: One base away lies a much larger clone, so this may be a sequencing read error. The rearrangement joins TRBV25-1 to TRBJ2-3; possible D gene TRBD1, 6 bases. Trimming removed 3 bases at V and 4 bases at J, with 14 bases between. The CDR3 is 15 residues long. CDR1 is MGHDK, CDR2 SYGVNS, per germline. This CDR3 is CASSELDGGADTQYF. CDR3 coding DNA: TGTGCCAGCAGTGAGTTGGATGGGGGCGCAGATACGCAGTATTTT.

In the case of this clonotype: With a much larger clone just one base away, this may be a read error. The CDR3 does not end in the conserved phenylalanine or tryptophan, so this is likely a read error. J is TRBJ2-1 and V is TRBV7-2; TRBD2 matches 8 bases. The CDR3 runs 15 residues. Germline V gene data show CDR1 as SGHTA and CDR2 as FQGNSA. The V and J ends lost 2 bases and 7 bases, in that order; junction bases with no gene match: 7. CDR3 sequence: CASSLRRGGSNEQFL. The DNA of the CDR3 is TGTGCCAGCAGCTTAAGACGGGGGGGCTCTAATGAGCAGTTCTTA.

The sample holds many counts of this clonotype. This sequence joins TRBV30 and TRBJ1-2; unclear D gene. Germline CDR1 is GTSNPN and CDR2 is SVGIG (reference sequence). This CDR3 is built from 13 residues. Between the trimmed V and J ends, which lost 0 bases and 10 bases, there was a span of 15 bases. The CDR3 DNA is TGTGCCTGGAGTGTACGGACCGCAGACGACTACACCTTC. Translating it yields CAWSVRTADDYTF.

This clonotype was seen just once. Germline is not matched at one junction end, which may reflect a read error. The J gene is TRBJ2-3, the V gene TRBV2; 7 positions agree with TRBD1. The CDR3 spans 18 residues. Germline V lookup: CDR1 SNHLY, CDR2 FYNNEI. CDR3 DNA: TGCGCCTGCAGACAGGAAGAGGTCGGGACAGCTAGCACAGATACGCAGTATTTT. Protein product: CACRQEEVGTASTDTQYF. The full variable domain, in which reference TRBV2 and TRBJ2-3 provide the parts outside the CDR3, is EPEVTQTPSHQVTQMGQEVILRCVPISNHLYFYWYRQILGQKVEFLVSFYNNEISEKSEIFDDQFSVERPDGSNFTLKIRSTKLEDSAMYFCACRQEEVGTASTDTQYFGPGTRLTVL.

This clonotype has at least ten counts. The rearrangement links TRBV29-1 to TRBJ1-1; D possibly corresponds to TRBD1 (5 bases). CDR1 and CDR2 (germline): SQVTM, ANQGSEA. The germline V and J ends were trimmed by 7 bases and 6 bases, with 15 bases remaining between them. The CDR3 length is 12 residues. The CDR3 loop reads CSGILAGSEAFF. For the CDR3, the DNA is TGCAGCGGAATACTGGCAGGGTCTGAAGCTTTCTTT.

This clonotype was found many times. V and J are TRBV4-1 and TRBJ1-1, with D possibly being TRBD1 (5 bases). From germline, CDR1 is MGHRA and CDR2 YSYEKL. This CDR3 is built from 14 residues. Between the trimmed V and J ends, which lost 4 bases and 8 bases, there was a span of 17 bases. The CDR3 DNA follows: TGCGCCAGCAGCCCCATATTGCGGGGCAGAGAAGCTTTCTTT. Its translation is CASSPILRGREAFF.